The 18 T cell receptor beta chains presented below share a single source sample, sequenced in a study of blood T cell repertoires in COVID-19 (dated by TCRdb to the early 2020s). To prepare the library, the immunoSEQ multiplex PCR assay was applied. The table was pulled from immuneACCESS by TCRdb, which kept in-frame rearrangements only. Such tables lose some clones; where checked, under half of the loss comes from unresolved V genes, and the rest has no known cause. This sample has around 68,000 clones in its table, and 85% to 90% of those were observed once. The ten top clones hold about 2.9% of the sample. The sequenced material came from peripheral blood. The receptor source for this set is a man between 45 and 60 years old with acute or convalescent COVID-19.

This chain uses TRBV2 with TRBJ1-2; a weak D match, TRBD1 (5 bases). The CDR3 covers 13 residues. CDR1 SNHLY and CDR2 FYNNEI come from the germline V gene. V lost 6 bases, J lost 5 bases, and 13 bases lay in between. CDR3: CASSPSGEYGYTF. For the CDR3, the DNA is TGTGCCAGCAGCCCATCGGGGGAATATGGCTACACCTTC.

V is TRBV7-2 and J is TRBJ1-4; possible D gene TRBD1, 6 bases. CDR1 is SGHTA and CDR2 is FQGNSA in the germline V gene. The germline V and J ends were trimmed by 4 bases and 8 bases, with 14 bases remaining between them. The CDR3 sequence is 14 residues long. The CDR3 spells CASSYDRTGEKLFF. As DNA, the CDR3 is TGTGCCAGCAGCTACGACAGGACCGGGGAAAAACTGTTTTTT.

V is TRBV28 and J is TRBJ1-5; D ambiguous. Germline assignment: CDR1 MDHEN and CDR2 SYDVKM. Trimming pared 2 bases from V and 0 bases from J, leaving 14 bases between. The CDR3 contains 17 residues. The CDR3 sequence is CASSLGWATDSNQPQHF. In nucleotides, the CDR3 is TGTGCCAGCAGTTTAGGATGGGCAACCGATAGCAATCAGCCCCAGCATTTT.

V gene TRBV28 combines with J gene TRBJ1-4; the match to TRBD1 covers 7 bases. Trimming removed 4 bases from V and 6 bases from J; junction bases left unmatched: 8. The CDR3 is made up of 15 amino acids. Germline CDR1 and CDR2: MDHEN and SYDVKM. The CDR3 coding sequence is TGTGCCAGCAGTTCGGCGAGGGGGCAGGATGAAAAACTGTTTTTT. This gives the protein CASSSARGQDEKLFF.

The chain combines TRBV6-5 with TRBJ2-7, with TRBD2 matching 7 bases. Germline-derived CDR1 and CDR2 are MNHEY and SVGAGI. The CDR3 is 13 residues long. CDR3 amino acids: CASSYERDGPLNV. The CDR3 DNA follows: TGTGCCAGCAGTTACGAGCGGGACGGCCCGTTAAACGTC.

The V call is TRBV14, the J call TRBJ2-3; TRBD2 aligns across 7 bases. Germline CDR1 SGHDN, CDR2 FVKESK. The CDR3 contains 15 residues. V was clipped by 8 bases and J by 1 base; unmatched bases: 9. The CDR3: CASAVAGVRTDTQYF. DNA for the CDR3: TGTGCCAGCGCGGTTGCGGGAGTACGCACAGATACGCAGTATTTT.

The chain recombines TRBV24-1 with TRBJ1-2, with D possibly matching TRBD1 (5 bases). In germline, CDR1 is KGHDR, CDR2 SFDVKD. V lost 4 bases, J lost 3 bases, and 14 bases lay in between. There are 15 residues in the CDR3. CDR3 bases: TGTGCCACCAGTGACTCCCGGACACAACACTATGGCTACACCTTC. Translated, it gives CATSDSRTQHYGYTF.

The V gene is TRBV7-2, the J gene TRBJ2-5; TRBD2 aligns across 14 bases. V trimming: 1 base; J trimming: 4 bases; junction bases outside the gene matches: 2. Germline-derived CDR1 and CDR2 are SGHTA and FQGNSA. This CDR3 has 16 residues. The CDR3 DNA sequence: TGTGCCAGCAGCTTAGTAGGACTAGCGGGAGGAGAGACCCAGTACTTC. Encoded protein: CASSLVGLAGGETQYF.

The chain is built from TRBV30 and TRBJ2-2; the match to TRBD2 covers 9 bases. The CDR3 totals 15 residues. Germline loops: CDR1 GTSNPN, CDR2 SVGIG (reference sequence). Trimming cost V 3 bases and J 5 bases; bases outside gene matches: 7. CDR3 sequence (DNA): TGTGCCTGGAGCAGGTTAGCGGGAGTTACCGGGGAGCTGTTTTTT. Translated, it gives CAWSRLAGVTGELFF.

CDR3 residues: CASSLRASGSAGEQFF. In DNA, the CDR3 is TGTGCCAGCAGCTTACGGGCTAGCGGGAGTGCGGGTGAGCAGTTCTTC. The rearrangement uses TRBV7-6 and TRBJ2-1, with 10 bases that match TRBD2. Germline lookup yields CDR1 SGHVS and CDR2 FNYEAQ. V lost 2 bases and J lost 9; bases outside the gene matches: 10. This CDR3 region has 16 residues. Complete variable domain (other parts from reference TRBV7-6 and TRBJ2-1): GAGVSQSPRYKVTKRGQDVALRCDPISGHVSLYWYRQALGQGPEFLTYFNYEAQQDKSGLPNDRFSAERPEGSISTLTIQRTEQRDSAMYRCASSLRASGSAGEQFFGPGTRLTVL.

The V and J genes are TRBV6-2 or TRBV6-3 and TRBJ2-1, with TRBD2 matching over 9 bases. Looked up from germline, CDR1 is MNHEY and CDR2 is SVGEGT. The V gene end was trimmed by 5 bases and the J gene end by 3 bases; junction bases not matched to a gene: 8. This CDR3 has 16 amino acids. The DNA for the CDR3 is TGTGCCAGCAGTGACCCCCTAGCGGGAATCTACAATGAGCAGTTCTTC. Its translation: CASSDPLAGIYNEQFF.

In DNA form, the CDR3 reads TGTGCCAGCAGTTATCAGGGATCTAATGAAAAACTGTTTTTT. Residues: CASSYQGSNEKLFF. This chain connects TRBV6-5 to TRBJ1-4; weak D call: TRBD1 (5 bases). V lost 3 bases, J lost 3 bases, and 8 bases lay in between. CDR3 length: 14 amino acids. Per germline, CDR1 MNHEY and CDR2 SVGAGI.

The chain links TRBV24-1 to TRBJ2-1, with a tentative D call TRBD2 (6 bases). The ends were cut back, 0 bases at V and 0 bases at J, with 8 bases in the middle. CDR1 and CDR2 from the germline V gene are KGHDR and SFDVKD. This CDR3 comprises 16 residues. The CDR3 sequence: CATSDLYGGSYNEQFF. The DNA of the CDR3 is TGTGCCACCAGTGATTTGTACGGGGGCTCCTACAATGAGCAGTTCTTC.

This sequence joins TRBV6-1 and TRBJ2-1; 9 nucleotides line up with TRBD2. Germline V CDR1 and CDR2: MNHNS, SASEGT. This CDR3 spans 15 amino acids. V dropped 3 bases and J dropped 7; count of bases not matched to a gene: 7. The chain's CDR3 is CASSDPLAGANEQFF. The CDR3 nucleotides are TGTGCCAGCAGTGATCCCTTAGCGGGAGCGAATGAGCAGTTCTTC.

The V and J genes are TRBV19 and TRBJ1-2; weak D call: TRBD1 (5 bases). Germline values: CDR1 LNHDA, CDR2 SQIVND (reference sequence). This CDR3 spans 15 amino acids. V dropped 1 base and J dropped 2 bases, with 11 bases sitting between them. The CDR3 DNA sequence: TGTGCCAGTAGTATAGCCGTACAGGAAAACTATGGCTACACCTTC. It codes for CASSIAVQENYGYTF.

J is TRBJ2-5 and V is TRBV2; D is perhaps TRBD1 (7 bases). From germline, CDR1 is SNHLY and CDR2 FYNNEI. V was shortened by 2 bases and J by 1 base, with 11 bases between the two germline ends. CDR3 length: 15 amino acids. In DNA, the CDR3 is TGTGCCAGCAGTGAACCAGGGGGGTCCCAAGAGACCCAGTACTTC. Translated: CASSEPGGSQETQYF.

The chain has TRBV20-1 and TRBJ2-1; 7 bases are shared with TRBD1. The CDR3 sequence is 15 residues long. With V trimmed by 3 bases and J by 5 bases, 10 bases remained unmatched. Germline V gene sequence: CDR1 DFQATT, CDR2 SNEGSKA (reference sequence). CDR3 residues: CSASGVLRGHNEQFF. CDR3 nucleotides: TGCAGTGCTAGTGGCGTCCTAAGGGGGCACAATGAGCAGTTCTTC.

The chain is built from TRBV9 and TRBJ1-3; 8 bases match TRBD1. This CDR3 has 15 residues. Unmatched junction bases numbered 6, after V lost 3 bases and J lost 4 bases. Germline V CDR1 and CDR2: SGDLS, YYNGEE. CDR3 residues: CASSEQGVIGNTIYF. DNA for the CDR3: TGTGCCAGCAGCGAACAGGGGGTCATCGGAAACACCATATATTTT.